A single sample is the source of the 30 T cell receptor beta chains below, sequenced in a study of Graves' ophthalmopathy and Graves' hyperthyroidism. RNA transcripts provided the template for amplifying TCR beta CDR3 regions. HTBI-primed RT-PCR formed the first round, and a multiplex PCR formed the second. Each CDR3 protein is one row after TCRdb ran MiXCR on the multiplex PCR reads. The sample lists over a million distinct CDR3 sequences; approximately 35% were seen once. Sequencing was performed on peripheral blood or thyroid tissue (not recorded which). The receptors derive from an adult man with Graves' hyperthyroidism.

This clonotype was counted at least ten times. This rearrangement joins TRBV20-1 to TRBJ1-1, with D possibly matching TRBD1 (6 bases). Trimming took 0 bases from V and 8 from J, leaving 13 bases between them. The germline gives CDR1 DFQATT, CDR2 SNEGSKA (reference sequence). The CDR3 length is 13 residues. The CDR3 DNA sequence: TGCAGTGCTAGAGATGGACAGTCGATAGAAGCTTTCTTT. As protein: CSARDGQSIEAFF.

About this clonotype: A read error may be the cause here, since a much bigger clone is one base away. The CDR3 protein is CASSPQRVGTQYF. The DNA for the CDR3 is TGTGCCAGCAGCCCCCAGCGGGTTGGGACCCAGTACTTC. This rearrangement joins TRBV7-2 to TRBJ2-5; maybe TRBD2 (6 bases). Germline V gene sequence: CDR1 SGHTA, CDR2 FQGNSA. V lost 5 bases and J 7 bases, leaving 14 bases between the germline ends. There are 13 residues in the CDR3.

This clonotype was seen at least ten times. The rearrangement joins TRBV19 to TRBJ1-1, with a tentative D call TRBD1 (6 bases). Germline CDR1 LNHDA, CDR2 SQIVND (reference sequence). With 0 bases removed from V and 2 bases from J, the gap between germline ends came to 13 bases. There are 16 residues in the CDR3. The CDR3 coding sequence is TGTGCCAGTAGTATAGATCCGTCCAGGGGAAACACTGAAGCTTTCTTT. This sequence encodes CASSIDPSRGNTEAFF.

A few counts support this clonotype. The chain has TRBV7-9 and TRBJ2-7; perhaps D is TRBD1 or TRBD2 (5 bases each). The V gene's germline CDR1 is SEHNR and CDR2 FQNEAQ (reference sequence). Deletions cut 9 bases from V and 5 bases from J, with 20 bases between. The CDR3 is 14 residues long. The CDR3 spells CASSPGASNDEQYF. The CDR3 nucleotides read TGTGCCAGTAGCCCCGGGGCTTCCAACGACGAGCAGTACTTC.

This chain links TRBV29-1 with TRBJ1-2; 10 bases match TRBD1. The germline V gene encodes CDR1 SQVTM and CDR2 ANQGSEA. The CDR3 spans 14 residues. The V and J ends lost 3 bases and 6 bases, in that order; junction bases with no gene match: 7. DNA for the CDR3: TGCAGCGTTGAGACAGGGGGCTCGGTCCATGGCTACACCTTC. Translation: CSVETGGSVHGYTF.

The V call is TRBV6-2 or TRBV6-3, the J call TRBJ2-5; TRBD2 might be the D (6 bases). The germline V gene encodes CDR1 MNHEY and CDR2 SVGEGT. The V and J ends lost 0 bases and 4 bases respectively, with 12 bases between them. This CDR3 contains 15 residues. The CDR3 spells CASSYSRPGGETQYF. In nucleotides, the CDR3 is TGTGCCAGCAGTTACTCGAGGCCCGGGGGAGAGACCCAGTACTTC.

This chain connects TRBV7-8 to TRBJ1-4; maybe TRBD1 (5 bases). This CDR3 contains 11 residues. The ends were cut back, 5 bases at V and 14 bases at J, with 12 bases in the middle. Per the germline V gene, CDR1 is SGHVS and CDR2 is FQNEAQ. The CDR3 region has the DNA TGTGCCAGCAGCCTAGGCAGGGCGCTGTTTTTT. Translating it yields CASSLGRALFF.

This clonotype was observed many times. The chain combines TRBV7-8 with TRBJ2-7; 7 nucleotides agree with TRBD1. Trimming at V came to 2 bases and at J to 3 bases, leaving 1 base not matched to a gene. This CDR3 has 13 amino acids. Germline V gives CDR1 SGHVS, CDR2 FQNEAQ. CDR3 protein: CASSLRTGYEQYF. The CDR3, as DNA: TGTGCCAGCAGCTTAAGGACAGGCTACGAGCAGTACTTC.

The chain is built from TRBV10-3 and TRBJ2-5; TRBD2 matches at 12 bases. Germline assignment: CDR1 ENHRY and CDR2 SYGVKD. There are 15 residues in the CDR3. The J segment lost 2 bases and the V segment lost 8 bases, leaving 6 bases of the junction unmatched. The CDR3, as DNA: TGTGCCATCCACGGACTAGCGGGGTCACAAGAGACCCAGTACTTC. Protein product: CAIHGLAGSQETQYF.

Remarks on this clonotype: This may come from a read error, since a much larger clone is one base off. This chain connects TRBV6-4 to TRBJ1-1, with 7 bases fitting TRBD1. The CDR3 runs 13 residues. Losses at the gene ends were 2 bases for V and 9 bases for J; bases not matched to a gene: 6. Germline loops: CDR1 MRHNA, CDR2 SNTAGT. The CDR3 is CASSDQGGGKAFF. CDR3 bases: TGTGCCAGCAGTGACCAGGGGGGGGGTAAAGCTTTCTTT.

The table lists this clonotype with many counts. The chain employs TRBV2 and TRBJ1-1; maybe TRBD1 (5 bases). Germline V gene lookup returns CDR1 SNHLY and CDR2 FYNNEI. Deletions cut 5 bases from V and 4 bases from J, with 14 bases between. The CDR3 extends over 14 amino acids. CDR3 protein: CASSLQESATEAFF. The CDR3 DNA sequence: TGTGCCAGCAGTTTACAGGAATCCGCCACTGAAGCTTTCTTT. The entire variable domain, with the rest obtained from reference TRBV2 and TRBJ1-1, is as follows: EPEVTQTPSHQVTQMGQEVILRCVPISNHLYFYWYRQILGQKVEFLVSFYNNEISEKSEIFDDQFSVERPDGSNFTLKIRSTKLEDSAMYFCASSLQESATEAFFGQGTRLTVV.

This rearrangement joins TRBV5-6 to TRBJ2-3; no reliable D call. From germline, CDR1 is SGHDT and CDR2 YYEEEE. V lost 3 bases to trimming and J lost 0 bases, with 5 bases between them. This CDR3 is 13 amino acids long. The CDR3 nucleotides read TGTGCCAGCAGCTCGATAAGCACAGATACGCAGTATTTT. This codes for CASSSISTDTQYF.

This clonotype occurred many times. The rearrangement links TRBV10-3 to TRBJ2-6, with 7 positions matching TRBD2. Per the germline V gene, CDR1 is ENHRY and CDR2 is SYGVKD. Trimming took 6 bases from V and 1 from J; bases not matched to a gene: 27. This CDR3 is built from 23 residues. The CDR3 sequence is CAIRASRSSGALPFGSGANVLTF. CDR3 coding DNA: TGTGCCATCAGAGCCTCCCGGTCTAGCGGTGCTCTCCCTTTTGGGTCTGGGGCCAACGTCCTGACTTTC.

V is TRBV7-9 and J is TRBJ2-5; D could derive from TRBD1 or TRBD2 (5 bases each). This CDR3 has 15 residues. V lost 5 bases and J lost 0, with 13 bases in between. Germline loops: CDR1 SEHNR, CDR2 FQNEAQ (reference sequence). CDR3 protein: CASSQDGTHQETQYF. The CDR3 DNA reads as TGTGCCAGCAGCCAAGATGGGACGCACCAAGAGACCCAGTACTTC.

This clonotype was seen many times. V is TRBV11-2 and J is TRBJ1-1, with D unresolved. V lost 2 bases and J lost 10, with 14 bases in between. The CDR3 length is 13 residues. Germline CDR1 and CDR2: SGHAT and FQNNGV. CDR3 amino acids: CASSLSRGDAAFF. CDR3 sequence (DNA): TGTGCCAGCAGCTTATCCCGGGGTGACGCAGCTTTCTTT.

The rearrangement links TRBV29-1 to TRBJ1-1; 10 nucleotides match TRBD1. J was trimmed by 1 base and V by 7 bases; bases with no gene match: 9. There are 15 residues in the CDR3. The germline V gene has CDR1 SQVTM and CDR2 ANQGSEA. The CDR3 nucleotides are TGCAGCGCCCTACTCGGGACAGGGGCGAACACTGAAGCTTTCTTT. Its protein is CSALLGTGANTEAFF.

This clonotype has a count of ten or more. The chain employs TRBV4-1 and TRBJ1-6, with 8 bases identical to TRBD1. Germline V lookup: CDR1 MGHRA, CDR2 YSYEKL. The CDR3 has 14 residues. Trimming removed 4 bases from V and 14 bases from J; junction bases left unmatched: 10. CDR3: CASSPGPGQVTLHF. The CDR3 DNA follows: TGCGCCAGCAGCCCGGGGCCGGGACAGGTCACCCTCCACTTT.

This clonotype was recorded at least ten times. The chain employs TRBV20-1 and TRBJ2-5; 8 bases line up with TRBD2. This CDR3 spans 15 amino acids. V lost 3 bases, J lost 1 base, and 7 bases stayed unmatched. Germline V gene sequence: CDR1 DFQATT, CDR2 SNEGSKA (reference sequence). CDR3 sequence: CSASSPSGPQETQYF. The CDR3 DNA reads TGCAGTGCTAGTTCTCCTAGCGGGCCCCAAGAGACCCAGTACTTC.

The table lists this clonotype with many counts. This sequence joins TRBV5-1 and TRBJ1-2, with no clear D. Trimming took 4 bases from V and 4 from J, leaving 11 bases between them. The CDR3 covers 13 residues. CDR1 and CDR2 from the germline V gene are SGHRS and YFSETQ. This CDR3 is CASSLVERYGYTF. DNA for the CDR3: TGCGCCAGCAGCCTGGTAGAACGCTATGGCTACACCTTC.

Ten or more counts support this clonotype. This chain connects TRBV7-9 to TRBJ2-5, with D perhaps being TRBD1 or TRBD2 (7 bases each). Germline V CDR1 and CDR2: SEHNR, FQNEAQ (reference sequence). The ends were cut back, 1 base at V and 5 bases at J, with 20 bases in the middle. The CDR3 is made up of 17 amino acids. The CDR3: CASSLGAGTAGRETQYF. The CDR3 DNA sequence: TGTGCCAGCAGCTTAGGAGCCGGGACAGCGGGAAGGGAGACCCAGTACTTC.

V and J are TRBV6-6 and TRBJ1-2, with no clear D. CDR1 and CDR2 (germline): MNHNY, SVGAGI (reference sequence). CDR3 length: 15 amino acids. V lost 0 bases and J lost 7, with 15 bases in between. The CDR3 loop is CASSYSDSGTVGYTF. CDR3 bases: TGTGCCAGCAGTTACTCCGACTCGGGAACGGTTGGCTACACCTTC.

This chain uses TRBV6-5 with TRBJ1-1, with 7 bases that match TRBD1. The V gene's germline CDR1 is MNHEY and CDR2 SVGAGI. CDR3 length: 16 amino acids. V shed 5 bases and J 1 base; nucleotides not matched to a gene: 10. CDR3 in DNA: TGTGCCAGCAGTAGACCGGGACAGAAGAAGAACACTGAAGCTTTCTTT. Translation gives CASSRPGQKKNTEAFF.

This clonotype was observed at least ten times. CDR3 DNA sequence: TGCAGTGCTAGAAGGACAGGTGGCAGTTCCTACGAGCAGTACTTC. It encodes CSARRTGGSSYEQYF. The chain combines TRBV20-1 with TRBJ2-7, with 7 positions matching TRBD1. V lost 2 bases to trimming and J lost 1 base; unmatched junction nucleotides: 8. Germline CDR1 DFQATT, CDR2 SNEGSKA (reference sequence). The CDR3 runs to 15 residues.

The sample holds many counts of this clonotype. This chain links TRBV19 with TRBJ2-7, with 8 positions matching TRBD1. CDR3 length: 14 amino acids. Per germline, CDR1 LNHDA and CDR2 SQIVND (reference sequence). Trimming took 2 bases from V and 5 from J; bases not matched to a gene: 5. The CDR3, as DNA: TGTGCCAGTAGTATACGGACAGGGACCAACGAGCAGTACTTC. Its translation is CASSIRTGTNEQYF.

This clonotype was detected many times. The chain links TRBV5-1 to TRBJ2-5; D is ambiguous. This CDR3 is 13 amino acids long. Looked up from germline, CDR1 is SGHRS and CDR2 is YFSETQ. Trimming pared 5 bases from V and 5 bases from J, leaving 13 bases between. The CDR3: CASRWMGQETQYF. The CDR3 DNA reads TGCGCCAGCAGGTGGATGGGCCAGGAGACCCAGTACTTC.

V is TRBV20-1 and J is TRBJ1-5, with D perhaps matching TRBD1 (5 bases). This CDR3 region has 13 residues. From germline, CDR1 is DFQATT and CDR2 SNEGSKA (reference sequence). V shed 6 bases and J shed 8 bases, with 17 bases lying between them. CDR3 amino acids: CSARTGSHEPQHF. DNA for the CDR3: TGCAGTGCGCGCACAGGATCCCATGAGCCCCAGCATTTT.

In the case of this clonotype: At one end the junction does not follow the germline gene, possibly because of a read error. This chain uses TRBV7-9 with TRBJ2-7; 12 nucleotides agree with TRBD1. This CDR3 has 17 residues. The germline V gene encodes CDR1 SEHNR and CDR2 FQNEAQ (reference sequence). CDR3 region: CASSSSTGTGGLYEQYF. CDR3 sequence (DNA): TGTGCCAGCAGCTCATCTACCGGGACAGGGGGCCTCTACGAACAGTACTTC. The full variable domain, with the rest looked up from reference TRBV7-9 and TRBJ2-7, is DTGVSQNPRHKITKRGQNVTFRCDPISEHNRLYWYRQTLGQGPEFLTYFQNEAQLEKSRLLSDRFSAERPKGSFSTLEIQRTEQGDSAMYLCASSSSTGTGGLYEQYFGPGTRLTVT.

The V and J genes are TRBV12-3 or TRBV12-4 and TRBJ1-5; 10 nucleotides align to TRBD1. The ends lost 5 bases at V and 4 bases at J; junction bases unmatched: 11. The CDR3 loop spans 17 amino acids. The CDR3 loop is CASSPQPGTGENQPQHF. DNA of the CDR3: TGTGCCAGCAGTCCCCAACCCGGGACAGGGGAGAATCAGCCCCAGCATTTT.

At least ten counts were recorded for this clonotype. The V gene is TRBV15, the J gene TRBJ1-1; D possibly corresponds to TRBD1 (5 bases). V lost 0 bases to trimming and J lost 6 bases, with 8 bases between them. This CDR3 is built from 13 residues. The germline V gene has CDR1 LNHNV and CDR2 YYDKDF (reference sequence). CDR3 loop: CATSREGAAEAFF. As DNA, the CDR3 is TGTGCCACCAGCAGAGAAGGGGCCGCTGAAGCTTTCTTT.

This clonotype occurred a few times. V gene TRBV6-5 combines with J gene TRBJ2-6; D is perhaps TRBD2 (5 bases). In germline, CDR1 is MNHEY, CDR2 SVGAGI. CDR3 length equals 16 residues. The V gene lost 2 bases and the J gene lost 2 bases, with 10 bases spanning the gap. CDR3 sequence (DNA): TGTGCCAGCAGTTACAGTTTCGGGGCTGGGGCCAACGTCCTGACTTTC. It yields the protein CASSYSFGAGANVLTF.